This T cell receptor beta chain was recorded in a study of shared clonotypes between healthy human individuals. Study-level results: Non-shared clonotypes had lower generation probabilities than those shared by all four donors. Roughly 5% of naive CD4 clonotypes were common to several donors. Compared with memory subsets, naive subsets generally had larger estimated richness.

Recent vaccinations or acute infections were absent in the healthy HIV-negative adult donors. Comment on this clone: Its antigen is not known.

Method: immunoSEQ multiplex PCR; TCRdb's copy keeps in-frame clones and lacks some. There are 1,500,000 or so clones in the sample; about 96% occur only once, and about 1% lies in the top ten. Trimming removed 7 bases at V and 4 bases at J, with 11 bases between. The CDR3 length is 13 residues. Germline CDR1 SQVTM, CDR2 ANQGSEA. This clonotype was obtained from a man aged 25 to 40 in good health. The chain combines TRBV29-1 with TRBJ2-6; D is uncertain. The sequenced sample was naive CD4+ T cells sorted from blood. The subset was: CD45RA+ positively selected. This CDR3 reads CSALTQGANVLTF. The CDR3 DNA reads TGCAGCGCCCTTACCCAGGGGGCCAACGTCCTGACTTTC.